Below, 28 T cell receptor beta chains from the same sample are listed, as sequenced in a study of control samples from healthy donors and cancer patients. Sequencing was performed with immunoSEQ multiplex PCR; in TCRdb, only in-frame clones are kept and a portion is missing. The sample records some 74,000 clones, 83% being singletons. The source material was blood. These receptor sequences come from a man aged 55 to 69 in good health.

The chain is built from TRBV9 and TRBJ2-5; D is undetermined. The CDR3 totals 14 residues. V was clipped by 0 bases and J by 3 bases, with 9 bases between them. Germline lookup yields CDR1 SGDLS and CDR2 YYNGEE. In DNA form, the CDR3 reads TGTGCCAGCAGCGTAGGGTATATCAAAGAGACCCAGTACTTC. It encodes CASSVGYIKETQYF.

The gene calls are TRBV11-1 and TRBJ2-3; either TRBD1 or TRBD2 may supply D (5 bases each). Per the germline V gene, CDR1 is SGHAT and CDR2 is FQDESV (reference sequence). Trimming shortened V by 0 bases and J by 4 bases, and 8 bases separated the two germline ends. The CDR3 totals 14 residues. The CDR3 spells CASSLAGVADTQYF. The CDR3 DNA sequence: TGTGCCAGCAGCTTAGCGGGGGTTGCAGATACGCAGTATTTT.

This chain uses TRBV4-3 with TRBJ2-3; D ambiguous. V was pared by 3 bases and J by 1 base, with 11 bases between. CDR3 length: 15 amino acids. Germline CDR1 is LGHNA and CDR2 is YSLEER. CDR3 in DNA: TGCGCCAGCAGCCAGAGGAATTTCGGCACAGATACGCAGTATTTT. Protein sequence: CASSQRNFGTDTQYF.

This clone is classed as large. This chain links TRBV6-5 with TRBJ2-7; D is perhaps TRBD1 (6 bases). Germline assignment: CDR1 MNHEY and CDR2 SVGAGI. The CDR3 has 15 amino acids. Trimming took off 2 bases at V and 0 bases at J, with 11 bases between the two ends. The CDR3 coding sequence is TGTGCCAGCAGTTACGGGGGCCGAAGCTCCTACGAGCAGTACTTC. Translating it yields CASSYGGRSSYEQYF.

V usage is TRBV2 and J usage is TRBJ2-3; unclear D gene. The ends were cut back, 11 bases at V and 3 bases at J, with 6 bases in the middle. Germline V lookup: CDR1 SNHLY, CDR2 FYNNEI. The CDR3 has 10 amino acids. As DNA, the CDR3 is TGTGCCGTAACAACAGATACGCAGTATTTT. Amino acid sequence: CAVTTDTQYF.

V usage is TRBV6-4 and J usage is TRBJ2-3; D unresolved. The ends were cut back, 5 bases at V and 2 bases at J, with 17 bases in the middle. Germline V lookup: CDR1 MRHNA, CDR2 SNTAGT. This CDR3 has 16 amino acids. The CDR3 here is CASSLARTTLTDTQYF. The DNA of the CDR3 is TGTGCCAGCAGTTTGGCCCGCACCACCCTCACAGATACGCAGTATTTT.

This clone showed up just once. This CDR3 is also generated by other DNA sequences in the sample. The rearrangement joins TRBV12-5 to TRBJ2-7, with TRBD2 identical over 9 bases. There are 13 residues in the CDR3. J was trimmed by 1 base and V by 6 bases; bases with no gene match: 1. From germline, CDR1 is LGHNT and CDR2 FRNRAP. CDR3 loop: CASGRGGSYEQYF. The CDR3 bases are TGTGCTAGTGGGCGGGGGGGTTCCTACGAGCAGTACTTC.

This chain connects TRBV2 to TRBJ1-3; D gene uncertain. The CDR3 is 15 amino acids. Between the trimmed V and J ends, which lost 3 bases and 1 base, there was a span of 10 bases. The germline CDR1 and CDR2 sequences are SNHLY and FYNNEI. The CDR3 sequence is CASSEGNLSGNTIYF. DNA of the CDR3: TGTGCCAGCAGTGAGGGGAATCTGTCTGGAAACACCATATATTTT.

The chain joins TRBV15 to TRBJ2-1, with D perhaps given as TRBD1 or TRBD2 (7 bases each). Germline assignment: CDR1 LNHNV and CDR2 YYDKDF (reference sequence). V was clipped by 4 bases and J by 3 bases, with 16 bases between them. The CDR3 runs 16 residues. The CDR3 nucleotides are TGTGCCACCAGCATAACCAGGGGGGGAAACTACAATGAGCAGTTCTTC. It is translated as CATSITRGGNYNEQFF.

This clone is deemed medium-sized. This chain joins TRBV4-2 and TRBJ2-1; tentatively, D is TRBD2 (6 bases). Trimming stripped 0 bases from V and 7 bases from J, with 19 bases between. There are 17 residues in the CDR3. Germline values: CDR1 LGHNA, CDR2 YNFKEQ. The CDR3 nucleotides are TGTGCCAGCAGCCAAGATCTGTCTCGGGGACTCGAGAATGAGCAGTTCTTC. As protein: CASSQDLSRGLENEQFF.

This chain uses TRBV20-1 with TRBJ2-5; 8 bases are a match to TRBD2. The CDR3 has 11 residues. The V and J ends lost 7 bases and 4 bases, in that order; junction bases with no gene match: 2. Germline V gene sequence: CDR1 DFQATT, CDR2 SNEGSKA (reference sequence). The CDR3 loop reads CSVLAGETQYF. In nucleotides, the CDR3 is TGCAGTGTCCTAGCGGGAGAGACCCAGTACTTC.

This chain connects TRBV14 to TRBJ2-7; 12 bases align to TRBD1. CDR3 length equals 15 residues. V lost 3 bases, J lost 4 bases, and 4 bases stayed unmatched. Germline V gene data show CDR1 as SGHDN and CDR2 as FVKESK. CDR3 bases: TGTGCCAGCAGCCAGTGGGGACAGGGGGCTTACGAGCAGTACTTC. This translates into CASSQWGQGAYEQYF.

This rearrangement joins TRBV7-2 to TRBJ2-1; 11 nucleotides match TRBD2. Germline V lookup: CDR1 SGHTA, CDR2 FQGNSA. The V and J ends lost 1 base and 6 bases, in that order; junction bases with no gene match: 2. The CDR3 has 15 residues. This CDR3 reads CASSLGLAGTNEQFF. The DNA of the CDR3 is TGTGCCAGCAGCTTAGGACTAGCGGGAACCAATGAGCAGTTCTTC.

The genes are TRBV30 and TRBJ2-3; maybe TRBD2 (6 bases). Trimming removed 8 bases at V and 2 bases at J, with 17 bases between. Germline V gene data show CDR1 as GTSNPN and CDR2 as SVGIG (reference sequence). The CDR3 runs to 14 residues. As DNA, the CDR3 is TGTGCCGTAGGGCGGGGAAGTATCACAGATACGCAGTATTTT. Encoded protein: CAVGRGSITDTQYF.

This chain uses TRBV6-5 with TRBJ2-1; TRBD1 aligns across 8 bases. Germline CDR1 reads MNHEY; CDR2 reads SVGAGI. The length of the CDR3 is 14 residues. V lost 7 bases and J lost 5; bases outside the gene matches: 7. The CDR3 protein is CASIDRGWNNEQFF. CDR3 in DNA: TGTGCCAGCATCGACAGGGGCTGGAACAATGAGCAGTTCTTC.

J is TRBJ2-3 and V is TRBV6-2 or TRBV6-3; D not certain. This CDR3 has 14 amino acids. Between the trimmed V and J ends, which lost 2 bases and 2 bases, there was a span of 8 bases. The germline gives CDR1 MNHEY, CDR2 SVGEGT. The CDR3 is CASSYGAYTDTQYF. DNA for the CDR3: TGTGCCAGCAGTTACGGCGCGTACACAGATACGCAGTATTTT.

This clone was picked up one time. The chain links TRBV3-1 (or the pseudogene TRBV3-2) to TRBJ2-1; possibly TRBD2 for D (6 bases). Germline V gene sequence: CDR1 LGHDT, CDR2 YNNKEL (reference sequence). The CDR3 consists of 15 residues. Trimming took off 1 base at V and 3 bases at J, with 10 bases between the two ends. CDR3 bases: TGTGCCAGCAGCCAAGTAGAGACTAGCTACAATGAGCAGTTCTTC. Its protein product is CASSQVETSYNEQFF.

This clone has only a few counts. This sequence joins TRBV11-2 and TRBJ2-2; D is ambiguous. The germline gives CDR1 SGHAT, CDR2 FQNNGV. The ends were cut back, 2 bases at V and 8 bases at J, with 3 bases in the middle. This CDR3 comprises 11 residues. CDR3 bases: TGTGCCAGCAGCTTACCAGGGGAGCTGTTTTTT. Its translation is CASSLPGELFF.

The chain recombines TRBV5-8 with TRBJ2-7; the match to TRBD1 covers 7 bases. The CDR3 contains 14 residues. From germline, CDR1 is SGHTS and CDR2 YDEGEE. Unmatched junction bases numbered 3, after V lost 0 bases and J lost 3 bases. CDR3 sequence (DNA): TGTGCCAGCAGCTTGGGGGACAGCGTCTACGAGCAGTACTTC. Residues: CASSLGDSVYEQYF.

The chain recombines TRBV7-3 with TRBJ2-1, with 8 bases identical to TRBD2. The CDR3 has 17 residues. Per germline, CDR1 SGHTA and CDR2 FQGTGA. The J segment lost 4 bases and the V segment lost 0 bases, leaving 8 bases of the junction unmatched. This CDR3 is CASSLTSGNGLYNEQFF. DNA of the CDR3: TGTGCCAGCAGCTTAACTAGCGGGAATGGATTGTACAATGAGCAGTTCTTC.

J is TRBJ2-1 and V is TRBV18; 9 nucleotides match TRBD2. From germline, CDR1 is KGHSH and CDR2 LQKENI. V gave up 3 bases and J gave up 4 bases; unmatched junction bases: 7. This CDR3 region has 16 residues. CDR3 residues: CASSPAGTSTYNEQFF. CDR3 bases: TGTGCCAGCTCACCGGCCGGGACTAGCACTTACAATGAGCAGTTCTTC.

This chain joins TRBV6-5 and TRBJ2-2; possible D gene TRBD2, 6 bases. Deletions cut 8 bases from V and 6 bases from J, with 7 bases between. This CDR3 is 11 amino acids long. Looked up from germline, CDR1 is MNHEY and CDR2 is SVGAGI. The CDR3 DNA follows: TGTGCCAGCTGGAGGGCCGGGGAGCTGTTTTTT. This translates into CASWRAGELFF.

The chain carries TRBV6-5 and TRBJ1-6; 7 nucleotides line up with TRBD1. The germline CDR1 and CDR2 sequences are MNHEY and SVGAGI. The CDR3 loop spans 15 amino acids. Losses at the gene ends were 7 bases for V and 7 bases for J; bases not matched to a gene: 10. CDR3 DNA: TGTGCCAGCACCGAAGACGGGACAGTAAATTCACCCCTCCACTTT. The encoded protein is CASTEDGTVNSPLHF.

The V call is TRBV5-6, the J call TRBJ1-3; D is possibly TRBD1 (5 bases). The CDR3 totals 15 residues. CDR1 is SGHDT, CDR2 YYEEEE, per germline. V lost 4 bases and J 0 bases, leaving 11 bases between the germline ends. CDR3 in DNA: TGTGCCAGCAGCATCGACAGAGTCTCTGGAAACACCATATATTTT. Its protein is CASSIDRVSGNTIYF. Full variable domain (outside the CDR3, taken from reference TRBV5-6 and TRBJ1-3): DAGVTQSPTHLIKTRGQQVTLRCSPKSGHDTVSWYQQALGQGPQFIFQYYEEEERQRGNFPDRFSGHQFPNYSSELNVNALLLGDSALYLCASSIDRVSGNTIYFGEGSWLTVV.

This chain connects TRBV7-2 to TRBJ2-5; D uncertain. The CDR3 has 15 residues. Germline CDR1 reads SGHTA; CDR2 reads FQGNSA. V lost 5 bases, J lost 4 bases, and 17 bases lay in between. CDR3 loop: CASSPSLVRGETQYF. CDR3 coding DNA: TGTGCCAGCAGCCCTAGTCTCGTTAGAGGAGAGACCCAGTACTTC. The full variable domain, with the rest looked up from reference TRBV7-2 and TRBJ2-5, is GAGVSQSPSNKVTEKGKDVELRCDPISGHTALYWYRQSLGQGLEFLIYFQGNSAPDKSGLPSDRFSAERTGGSVSTLTIQRTQQEDSAVYLCASSPSLVRGETQYFGPGTRLLVL.

J is TRBJ1-2 and V is TRBV29-1, with D possibly being TRBD1 (5 bases). The CDR3 loop spans 13 amino acids. Germline-derived CDR1 and CDR2 are SQVTM and ANQGSEA. The V and J ends lost 6 bases and 4 bases respectively, with 15 bases between them. CDR3 in amino acids: CSVGGTSAYGYTF. Written as DNA, the CDR3 is TGCAGCGTGGGAGGGACCTCTGCCTATGGCTACACCTTC.

The J gene is TRBJ2-1, the V gene TRBV5-5; perhaps D is TRBD1 or TRBD2 (5 bases each). Germline CDR1 SGHKS, CDR2 YYEKEE (reference sequence). The CDR3 is 15 amino acids. The V and J ends lost 0 bases and 6 bases respectively, with 13 bases between them. CDR3 loop: CASSLAGTTTNEQFF. DNA of the CDR3: TGTGCCAGCAGCTTGGCCGGGACCACCACCAATGAGCAGTTCTTC.

V gene TRBV19 combines with J gene TRBJ1-5, with 9 bases matching TRBD1. The CDR3 loop spans 15 amino acids. Germline V gene lookup returns CDR1 LNHDA and CDR2 SQIVND (reference sequence). J gave up 6 bases and V 5 bases, and 8 bases lay outside the gene matches. The CDR3 DNA reads as TGTGCCAGTAGTCCGGACAGGGGAGGATTTCAGCCCCAGCATTTT. The encoded protein is CASSPDRGGFQPQHF.